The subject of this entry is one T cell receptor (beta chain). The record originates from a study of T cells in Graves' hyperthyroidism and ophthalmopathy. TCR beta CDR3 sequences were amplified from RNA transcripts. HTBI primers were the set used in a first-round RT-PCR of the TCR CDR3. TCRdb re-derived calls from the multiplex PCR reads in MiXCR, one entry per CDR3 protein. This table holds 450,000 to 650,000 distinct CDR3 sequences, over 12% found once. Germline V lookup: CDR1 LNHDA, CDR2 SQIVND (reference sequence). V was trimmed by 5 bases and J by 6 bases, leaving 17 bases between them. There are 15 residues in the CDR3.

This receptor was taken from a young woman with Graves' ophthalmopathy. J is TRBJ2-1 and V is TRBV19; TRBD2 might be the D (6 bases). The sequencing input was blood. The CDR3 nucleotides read TGTGCCAGTAGTCCCCAACTTCGGGAGTTCAATGAGCAGTTCTTC. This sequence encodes CASSPQLREFNEQFF.